The source of this TCR beta chain is a study of blood T cell repertoires in COVID-19. Study-wide context: Samples taken during acute and convalescent COVID-19 were collected in the United States, Italy and Spain.

J gave up 1 base and V 4 bases, and 2 bases lay outside the gene matches. In germline, CDR1 is MNHEY, CDR2 SMNVEV (reference sequence). There are 16 residues in the CDR3. Per the original methods: Estimation of nucleated cell counts was performed using reference gene primer amplification. Sequencing was performed with immunoSEQ multiplex PCR; in TCRdb, only in-frame clones are kept and a portion is missing. D and trimming come from the DNA, and the V and J calls and clone size come from that table. The table shows over 200,000 clones, with over 80% occurring only once. The V gene is TRBV27, the J gene TRBJ2-2; 11 positions agree with TRBD2. Input material: peripheral blood. The receptor's source is a man aged 25-45 years with COVID-19, enrolled during active disease. CDR3 sequence (DNA): TGTGCCAGCAGTTGGGGGACTAGCGGGAACACCGGGGAGCTGTTTTTT. Translation: CASSWGTSGNTGELFF.